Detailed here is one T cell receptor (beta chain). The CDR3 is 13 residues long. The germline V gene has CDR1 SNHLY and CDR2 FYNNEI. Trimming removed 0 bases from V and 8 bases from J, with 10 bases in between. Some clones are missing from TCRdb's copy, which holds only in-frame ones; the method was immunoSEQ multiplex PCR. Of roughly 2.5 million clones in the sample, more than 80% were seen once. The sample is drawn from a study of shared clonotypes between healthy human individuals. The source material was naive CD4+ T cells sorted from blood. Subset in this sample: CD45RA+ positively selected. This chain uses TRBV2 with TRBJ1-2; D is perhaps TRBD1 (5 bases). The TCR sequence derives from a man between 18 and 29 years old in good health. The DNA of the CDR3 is TGTGCCAGCAGTGAAGCCCAGGGAGGCGGCTACACCTTC. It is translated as CASSEAQGGGYTF.